This T cell receptor beta chain stems from a study of cytomegalovirus exposure and HLA in healthy donors (TCRdb year 2017). In the study overall: According to a later analysis, the 120 or so validation repertoires were produced on the same platform as the approximately 600 repertoires of the first cohort. The study aimed to test whether signatures of past pathogen exposure could be identified by cataloging public T cell receptors. Along with the approximately 700-subject first cohort, a separate validation cohort of over a hundred different subjects was used. The study combined high-throughput TCR immunosequencing, statistical association of individual TCRs with disease status, and machine learning to predict cytomegalovirus infection status.

Points on this clone: Its antigen is still unknown. No much larger clonotype is one base removed from it; base qualities were not supplied.

The donors belonged to the validation cohort of 90 to 150 subjects, which was separate from the 666-subject first cohort. The full study reports these points: Cytomegalovirus status was reported to be diagnosed by the classifier with high specificity and sensitivity in both the original and validation cohorts. Most TCR sequences were seen in very few donors, while some public TCRs were found in many individuals. Subsequent analysis determined that TCRs grouped into clusters in the first cohort also showed a tendency toward co-occurrence across the roughly 110 validation repertoires, and roughly 95% of cluster scores exceeded 0. It was suggested by the authors that the approach could potentially be generalized to other disease states and immunological phenotypes. In the study, approximately 160 TCR beta chains were listed as associated with cytomegalovirus. In vitro tests confirmed that a few of the cytomegalovirus-associated TCR beta chains recognize cytomegalovirus antigens. A later analysis had no HLA typing for the validation cohort, so co-occurrence there was scored across all 130 or so repertoires.

To prepare the library, the immunoSEQ multiplex PCR assay was applied. The original pipeline was this. A statistical classification framework was built to diagnose cytomegalovirus status from the catalog of TCR beta chain sequences. TCRdb obtained this table from immuneACCESS and retained in-frame rearrangements with V and J assigned. These tables miss some clones; where compared with another copy, unresolved V genes account for less than half of the shortfall, and the remainder is unexplained. V and J calls and clone size are those listed in that table; D and trimming were worked out from the DNA. In all, the sample holds some 56,000 clones, and more than 80% of those were seen once. The top ten clones comprise 1.1% of the sample. Germline trimming: 6 bases from V, 0 bases from J; junction bases outside gene matches: 2. The germline V gene yields SNHLY for CDR1 and FYNNEI for CDR2. The CDR3 has 14 amino acids, counting the end cysteine and phenylalanine. Of all the DNA, just the CDR3 is kept, 42 bases in frame from base 1.

This TCR came from a man between 18 and 35 years old in good health and CMV-seronegative. Specimen: PBMCs. Recombination connected TRBV2 to TRBJ2-3; 8 nucleotides in the junction match TRBD1. The nucleotide sequence reads as follows: TGTGCCAGCAGCCGACAGGGGAGCACAGATACGCAGTATTTT. Its product reads: CASSRQGSTDTQYF.